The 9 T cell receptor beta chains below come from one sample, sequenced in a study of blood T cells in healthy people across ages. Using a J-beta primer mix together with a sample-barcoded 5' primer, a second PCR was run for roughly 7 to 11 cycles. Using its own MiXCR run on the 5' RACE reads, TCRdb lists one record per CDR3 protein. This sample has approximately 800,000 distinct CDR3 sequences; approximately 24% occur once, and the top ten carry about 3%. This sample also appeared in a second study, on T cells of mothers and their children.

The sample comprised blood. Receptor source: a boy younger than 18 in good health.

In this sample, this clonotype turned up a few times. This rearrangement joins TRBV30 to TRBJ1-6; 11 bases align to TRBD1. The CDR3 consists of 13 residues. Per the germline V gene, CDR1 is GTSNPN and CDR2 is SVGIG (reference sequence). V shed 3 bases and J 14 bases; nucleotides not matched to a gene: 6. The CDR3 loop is CAWSGTGGMALHF. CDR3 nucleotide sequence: TGTGCCTGGAGCGGGACAGGGGGAATGGCCCTCCACTTT.

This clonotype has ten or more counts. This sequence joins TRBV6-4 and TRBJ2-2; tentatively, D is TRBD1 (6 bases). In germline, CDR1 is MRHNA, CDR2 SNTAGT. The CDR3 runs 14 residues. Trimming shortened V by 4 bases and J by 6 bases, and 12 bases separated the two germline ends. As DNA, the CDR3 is TGTGCCAGCAGTGCCGGACAGTCGCCCGGGGAGCTGTTTTTT. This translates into CASSAGQSPGELFF.

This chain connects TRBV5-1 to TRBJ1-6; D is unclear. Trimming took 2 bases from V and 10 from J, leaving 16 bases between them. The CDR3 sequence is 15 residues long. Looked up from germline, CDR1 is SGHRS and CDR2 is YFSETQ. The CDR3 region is CASSFAGGIGSPLHF. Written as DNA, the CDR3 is TGCGCCAGCAGCTTTGCCGGAGGAATTGGGTCACCCCTCCACTTT.

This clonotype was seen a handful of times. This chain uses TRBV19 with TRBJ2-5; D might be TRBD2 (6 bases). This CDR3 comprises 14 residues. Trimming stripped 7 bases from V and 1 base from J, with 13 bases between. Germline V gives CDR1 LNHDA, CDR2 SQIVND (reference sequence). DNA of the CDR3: TGTGCCAGTAAGGAGGGGCTAGGCCAAGAGACCCAGTACTTC. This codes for CASKEGLGQETQYF.

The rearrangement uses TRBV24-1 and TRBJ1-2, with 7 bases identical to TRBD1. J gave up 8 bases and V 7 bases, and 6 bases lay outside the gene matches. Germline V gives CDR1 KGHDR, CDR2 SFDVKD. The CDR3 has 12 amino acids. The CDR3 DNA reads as TGTGCCACCAGCGACAGGGTGGAGGGCTACACCTTC. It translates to CATSDRVEGYTF.

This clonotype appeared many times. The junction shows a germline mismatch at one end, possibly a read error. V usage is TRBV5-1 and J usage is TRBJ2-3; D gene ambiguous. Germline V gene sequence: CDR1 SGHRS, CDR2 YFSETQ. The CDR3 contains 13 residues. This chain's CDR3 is CASSLGNTDTQYF. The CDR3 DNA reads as TGTGCCAGCAGCTTAGGGAACACAGATACGCAGTATTTT.

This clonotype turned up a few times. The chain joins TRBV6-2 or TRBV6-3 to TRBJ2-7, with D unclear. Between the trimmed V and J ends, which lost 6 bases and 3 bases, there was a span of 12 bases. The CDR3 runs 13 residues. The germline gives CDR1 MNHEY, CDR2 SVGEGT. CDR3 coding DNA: TGTGCCAGCAGGGCGACCGACCACTACGAGCAGTACTTC. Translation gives CASRATDHYEQYF.

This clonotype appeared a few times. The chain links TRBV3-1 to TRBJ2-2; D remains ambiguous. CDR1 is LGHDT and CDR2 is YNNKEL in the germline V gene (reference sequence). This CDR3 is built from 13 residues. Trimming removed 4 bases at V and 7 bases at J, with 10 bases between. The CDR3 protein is CASSRQSIGELFF. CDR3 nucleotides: TGTGCCAGCAGCCGTCAGAGTATCGGGGAGCTGTTTTTT.

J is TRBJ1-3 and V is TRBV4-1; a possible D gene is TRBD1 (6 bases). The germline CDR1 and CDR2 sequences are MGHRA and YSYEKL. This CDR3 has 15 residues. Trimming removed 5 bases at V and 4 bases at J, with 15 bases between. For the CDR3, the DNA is TGCGCCAGCAGCTCCGCGAGGGGGTTGGGAAACACCATATATTTT. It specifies CASSSARGLGNTIYF.